The 14 T cell receptor beta chains given below trace back to one sample, sequenced in a study of T-cell reconstitution after alpha-beta-depleted transplantation in children (dated by TCRdb to 2015 to 2016). The protocol used for the library was PCR. These reads were obtained on an Illumina HiSeq 2500. TCR libraries were prepared with molecular barcoding, using unique molecular identifiers to normalize TCRbeta repertoire quantification. TCRdb reworked the public reads: Q25 trimming with fastp, MiXCR clone assembly, productive beta chains retained. Every distinct CDR3 protein forms one entry, paired with its most common genes and DNA. Here the sample has 200,000 to 300,000 distinct CDR3 sequences; more than 10% occur a single time. Approximately 2.9% of the sample goes to the ten largest clones. Sequenced material: PBMCs from the stem cell graft donor, taken from the stem cell graft. The receptor source for this set is a human donor who donated a stem cell graft to a child with acute lymphoblastic leukemia.

This clonotype was recorded at least ten times. This chain links TRBV20-1 with TRBJ2-1; possibly TRBD1 for D (5 bases). This CDR3 has 14 amino acids. Germline assignment: CDR1 DFQATT and CDR2 SNEGSKA (reference sequence). Trimming cost V 6 bases and J 8 bases, with 20 bases left between them. CDR3 amino acids: CSALGILGRDEQFF. The CDR3 DNA follows: TGCAGTGCCTTAGGGATCTTGGGGCGCGATGAGCAGTTCTTC.

This clonotype was seen at least ten times. This sequence joins TRBV5-1 and TRBJ1-4, with D possibly matching TRBD1 (6 bases). Germline V gives CDR1 SGHRS, CDR2 YFSETQ. Deletions cut 0 bases from V and 5 bases from J, with 11 bases between. The CDR3 consists of 15 residues. The CDR3 protein is CASSLEQGYNEKLFF. CDR3 DNA sequence: TGCGCCAGCAGCTTGGAGCAGGGGTACAATGAAAAACTGTTTTTT.

This clonotype was seen at least ten times. V usage is TRBV5-6 and J usage is TRBJ2-1; TRBD1 aligns across 9 bases. Germline V gives CDR1 SGHDT, CDR2 YYEEEE. The CDR3 spans 17 residues. J gave up 7 bases and V 4 bases, and 15 bases lay outside the gene matches. CDR3 amino acids: CASSRDRVQYNPNEQFF. CDR3 bases: TGTGCCAGCAGCAGGGACAGGGTCCAATACAATCCTAATGAGCAGTTCTTC.

This clonotype was observed at least ten times. The chain combines TRBV7-8 with TRBJ1-1, with D perhaps TRBD1 (5 bases). The ends were cut back, 5 bases at V and 4 bases at J, with 14 bases in the middle. The CDR3 totals 14 residues. In germline, CDR1 is SGHVS, CDR2 FQNEAQ. The CDR3 here is CASSASTGLTEAFF. The CDR3 nucleotides are TGTGCCAGCAGCGCCTCGACGGGGCTCACTGAAGCTTTCTTT.

This clonotype was observed a single time. V usage is TRBV7-8 and J usage is TRBJ2-7; D call uncertain. The V gene lost 5 bases and the J gene lost 0 bases, with 8 bases spanning the gap. The CDR3 totals 13 residues. CDR1 and CDR2 from the germline V gene are SGHVS and FQNEAQ. CDR3 nucleotide sequence: TGTGCCAGCAGCAGGGCAGGCTCCTACGAGCAGTACTTC. Translated, it gives CASSRAGSYEQYF.

This clonotype was seen many times. The chain combines TRBV9 with TRBJ2-7; tentative D call: TRBD1 (6 bases). Germline loops: CDR1 SGDLS, CDR2 YYNGEE. V was pared by 4 bases and J by 6 bases, with 14 bases between. The length of the CDR3 is 13 residues. The CDR3 spells CASSLRTGLEQYF. The CDR3, as DNA: TGTGCCAGCAGCCTACGTACAGGGCTCGAGCAGTACTTC.

This clonotype was recorded at least ten times. The chain combines TRBV24-1 with TRBJ1-4; D unresolved. V lost 5 bases and J lost 5, with 5 bases in between. The CDR3 consists of 12 residues. Germline V gives CDR1 KGHDR, CDR2 SFDVKD. The DNA of the CDR3 is TGTGCCACCAGTGGTTCAAATGAAAAACTGTTTTTT. It specifies CATSGSNEKLFF.

This clonotype was observed at least ten times. The CDR3 protein is CSAIAGPYNEQFF. CDR3 DNA: TGCAGTGCGATAGCGGGGCCTTACAATGAGCAGTTCTTC. V and J are TRBV20-1 and TRBJ2-1, with 8 bases matching TRBD2. Germline values: CDR1 DFQATT, CDR2 SNEGSKA (reference sequence). There are 13 residues in the CDR3. Trimming removed 6 bases from V and 4 bases from J; junction bases left unmatched: 5.

This clonotype appeared many times. The rearrangement uses TRBV20-1 and TRBJ2-2, with a weak D call TRBD2 (6 bases). Per the germline V gene, CDR1 is DFQATT and CDR2 is SNEGSKA (reference sequence). The CDR3 loop spans 13 amino acids. V lost 1 base and J 8 bases, leaving 11 bases between the germline ends. DNA of the CDR3: TGCAGTGCTAGAGGGTTGGAGGGGGGGGAGCTGTTTTTT. It translates to CSARGLEGGELFF.

This clonotype was counted ten times or more. J is TRBJ2-3 and V is TRBV28; 7 nucleotides agree with TRBD1. Germline V gene lookup returns CDR1 MDHEN and CDR2 SYDVKM. The CDR3 spans 15 residues. The V and J ends lost 4 bases and 0 bases, in that order; junction bases with no gene match: 4. In DNA form, the CDR3 reads TGTGCCAGCAGTTCAACAGGGGCTAGCACAGATACGCAGTATTTT. As protein: CASSSTGASTDTQYF.

V gene TRBV30 combines with J gene TRBJ2-1; 11 bases fit TRBD2. CDR3 length: 16 residues. J lost 7 bases, V lost 2 bases, and 10 bases had no gene match. The germline V gene has CDR1 GTSNPN and CDR2 SVGIG (reference sequence). CDR3 loop: CAWSLFGTSGKNEQFF. The CDR3 nucleotides read TGTGCCTGGAGTCTCTTCGGGACTAGCGGAAAAAATGAGCAGTTCTTC.

This clonotype has a count of ten or more. The gene calls are TRBV12-3 or TRBV12-4 and TRBJ2-2, with D possibly TRBD1 on 5 matching bases. The CDR3 is 14 amino acids. Trimming shortened V by 6 bases and J by 0 bases, and 8 bases separated the two germline ends. For the CDR3, the DNA is TGTGCCAGCAGGGTCAGGGCGAACACCGGGGAGCTGTTTTTT. It yields the protein CASRVRANTGELFF.

The table lists this clonotype with many counts. V and J are TRBV11-2 and TRBJ2-7; D may be TRBD1 or TRBD2 (5 bases each). With 1 base removed from V and 2 bases from J, the gap between germline ends came to 12 bases. Germline lookup yields CDR1 SGHAT and CDR2 FQNNGV. The CDR3 length is 15 residues. CDR3 DNA sequence: TGTGCCAGCAGCTTAGTTGGGGACGGGGCCTACGAGCAGTACTTC. Amino acid sequence: CASSLVGDGAYEQYF.

Turning to this clonotype: A much more abundant neighbour one base away suggests this may be a read error. This sequence joins TRBV7-9 and TRBJ1-4; D is ambiguous. The CDR3 covers 15 residues. Germline-derived CDR1 and CDR2 are SEHNR and FQNEAQ (reference sequence). Deletions cut 4 bases from V and 7 bases from J, with 16 bases between. The CDR3 nucleotides read TGTGCCAGCAGCTCCCTGGACCTTTTGTTTGAAAAACTGTTTTTT. This encodes CASSSLDLLFEKLFF.